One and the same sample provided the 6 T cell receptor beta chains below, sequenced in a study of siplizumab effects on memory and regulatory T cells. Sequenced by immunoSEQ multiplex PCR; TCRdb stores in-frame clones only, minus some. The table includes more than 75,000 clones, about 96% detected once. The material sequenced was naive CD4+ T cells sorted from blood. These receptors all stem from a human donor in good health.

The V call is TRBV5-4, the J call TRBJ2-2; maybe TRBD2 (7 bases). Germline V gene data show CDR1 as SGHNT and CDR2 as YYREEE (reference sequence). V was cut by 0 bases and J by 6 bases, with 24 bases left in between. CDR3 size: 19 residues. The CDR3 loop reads CASSLEVWGAGDRPGELFF. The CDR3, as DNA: TGTGCCAGCAGCTTGGAGGTTTGGGGGGCGGGGGATCGCCCCGGGGAGCTGTTTTTT.

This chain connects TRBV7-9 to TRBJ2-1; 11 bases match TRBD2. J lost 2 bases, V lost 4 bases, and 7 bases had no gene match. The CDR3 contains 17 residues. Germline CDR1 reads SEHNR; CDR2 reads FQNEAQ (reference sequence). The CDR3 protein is CASSSTTSGGTYNEQFF. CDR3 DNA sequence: TGTGCCAGCAGCTCCACAACTAGCGGGGGTACCTACAATGAGCAGTTCTTC.

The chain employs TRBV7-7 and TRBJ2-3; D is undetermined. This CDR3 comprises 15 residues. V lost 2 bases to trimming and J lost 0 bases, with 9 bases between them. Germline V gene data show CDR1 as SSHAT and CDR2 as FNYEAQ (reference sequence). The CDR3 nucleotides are TGTGCCAGCAGCTTAACCGGTGGGAGCACAGATACGCAGTATTTT. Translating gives CASSLTGGSTDTQYF.

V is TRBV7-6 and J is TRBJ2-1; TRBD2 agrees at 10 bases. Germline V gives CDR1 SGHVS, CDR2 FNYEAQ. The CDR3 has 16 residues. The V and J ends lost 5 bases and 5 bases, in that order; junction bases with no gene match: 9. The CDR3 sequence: CASSQEGLAPNNEQFF. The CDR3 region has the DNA TGTGCCAGCAGCCAAGAGGGACTAGCGCCTAACAATGAGCAGTTCTTC.

CDR3 region: CASSLVARAYGYTF. The CDR3 nucleotides read TGTGCCAGCAGCTTAGTAGCCAGGGCTTATGGCTACACCTTC. V usage is TRBV7-2 and J usage is TRBJ1-2, with D possibly matching TRBD1 (5 bases). The V and J ends lost 1 base and 5 bases respectively, with 11 bases between them. CDR1 SGHTA and CDR2 FQGNSA come from the germline V gene. The CDR3 loop spans 14 amino acids.

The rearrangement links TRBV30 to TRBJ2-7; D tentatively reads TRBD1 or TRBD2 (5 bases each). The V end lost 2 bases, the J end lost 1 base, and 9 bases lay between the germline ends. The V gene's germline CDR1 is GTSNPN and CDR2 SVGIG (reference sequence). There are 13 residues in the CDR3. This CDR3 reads CAWSPGRSYEQYF. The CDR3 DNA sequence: TGTGCCTGGAGTCCAGGGAGATCCTACGAGCAGTACTTC.